Following are 17 T cell receptor beta chains from one sample sequenced in a study of blood T cell repertoires in COVID-19. Data came from immunoSEQ multiplex PCR; TCRdb stores just in-frame clones and leaves some out. The sample has 250,000 or so clones; more than 85% are singletons. The sequencing input was peripheral blood. These receptors all come from a woman in her 70s with active or convalescent COVID-19.

The chain recombines TRBV4-1 with TRBJ1-5; 7 positions match TRBD1. The length of the CDR3 is 20 residues. V shed 0 bases and J 1 base; nucleotides not matched to a gene: 15. Germline V CDR1 and CDR2: MGHRA, YSYEKL. CDR3 sequence reads: CASSQEGGQTQFVSNQPQHF. The CDR3 region has the DNA TGCGCCAGCAGCCAAGAAGGGGGACAGACCCAGTTCGTCAGCAATCAGCCCCAGCATTTT.

V and J are TRBV19 and TRBJ1-5; 8 bases align to TRBD1. Trimming removed 7 bases from V and 9 bases from J; junction bases left unmatched: 11. CDR3 length: 14 amino acids. The germline CDR1 and CDR2 sequences are LNHDA and SQIVND (reference sequence). CDR3 nucleotides: TGTGCCAGTACGCTCAGGGGGCCCCTTCGGCCCCAGCATTTT. Protein product: CASTLRGPLRPQHF. The complete variable domain, with remaining parts taken from reference TRBV19 and TRBJ1-5, reads DGGITQSPKYLFRKEGQNVTLSCEQNLNHDAMYWYRQDPGQGLRLIYYSQIVNDFQKGDIAEGYSVSREKKESFPLTVTSAQKNPTAFYLCASTLRGPLRPQHFGDGTRLSIL.

The rearrangement links TRBV9 to TRBJ1-6, with TRBD1 identical over 8 bases. Germline V lookup: CDR1 SGDLS, CDR2 YYNGEE. V gave up 4 bases and J gave up 10 bases; unmatched junction bases: 10. This CDR3 is 15 amino acids long. The CDR3 coding sequence is TGTGCCAGCAGCCCAACCGGGACAGGCGGGTCACCCCTCCACTTT. Amino acids: CASSPTGTGGSPLHF.

This sequence joins TRBV7-2 and TRBJ2-2; perhaps TRBD1 as D (6 bases). CDR1 and CDR2 from the germline V gene are SGHTA and FQGNSA. The CDR3 totals 15 residues. V was clipped by 5 bases and J by 1 base, with 11 bases between them. CDR3 bases: TGTGCCAGCAGCCAAACGACAGGGAACACCGGGGAGCTGTTTTTT. It specifies CASSQTTGNTGELFF.

The chain joins TRBV6-6 to TRBJ1-1, with TRBD1 matching over 10 bases. This CDR3 is 13 amino acids long. Germline CDR1 and CDR2: MNHNY and SVGAGI (reference sequence). With V trimmed by 5 bases and J by 4 bases, 1 base remained unmatched. The CDR3 spells CASSGQGVTEAFF. Written as DNA, the CDR3 is TGTGCCAGCAGTGGACAGGGGGTCACTGAAGCTTTCTTT.

This rearrangement joins TRBV5-6 to TRBJ1-4; a weak D match, TRBD1 (6 bases). Germline V lookup: CDR1 SGHDT, CDR2 YYEEEE. The CDR3 has 14 residues. Trimming cost V 4 bases and J 8 bases, with 15 bases left between them. DNA of the CDR3: TGTGCCAGCAGCCACAGGGCAGGGTGGGAAAAACTGTTTTTT. This codes for CASSHRAGWEKLFF.

J is TRBJ1-1 and V is TRBV5-1; D uncertain. The length of the CDR3 is 14 residues. Germline assignment: CDR1 SGHRS and CDR2 YFSETQ. The V and J ends lost 3 bases and 7 bases respectively, with 16 bases between them. CDR3 bases: TGCGCCAGCAGCTCTCAGGTACCCCCTCGTGAAGCTTTCTTT. It yields the protein CASSSQVPPREAFF.

The V call is TRBV7-9, the J call TRBJ1-5; 7 bases align to TRBD1. Trimming at V came to 1 base and at J to 7 bases, leaving 1 base not matched to a gene. The CDR3 contains 13 residues. Germline V lookup: CDR1 SEHNR, CDR2 FQNEAQ (reference sequence). CDR3: CASSLGGGQPQHF. The CDR3 DNA reads TGTGCCAGCAGCTTAGGAGGGGGCCAGCCCCAGCATTTT.

The chain combines TRBV19 with TRBJ2-3; 7 positions agree with TRBD2. This CDR3 comprises 18 residues. Germline trimming cut 0 bases from V and 4 bases from J; bases unmatched to any gene: 13. Germline-derived CDR1 and CDR2 are LNHDA and SQIVND (reference sequence). CDR3 protein: CASSIDGPREGWADTQYF. The CDR3 DNA follows: TGTGCCAGTAGTATAGATGGACCGAGGGAGGGTTGGGCAGATACGCAGTATTTT.

The chain recombines TRBV5-5 with TRBJ2-1, with D unresolved. V was shortened by 4 bases and J by 6 bases, with 11 bases between the two germline ends. Germline CDR1 and CDR2: SGHKS and YYEKEE (reference sequence). The CDR3 totals 13 residues. CDR3 DNA sequence: TGTGCCAGCAGCCGCCTACCAGGCAATGAGCAGTTCTTC. This sequence encodes CASSRLPGNEQFF.

The chain couples TRBV4-3 to TRBJ2-2; maybe TRBD1 (5 bases). V gave up 2 bases and J gave up 1 base, with 11 bases separating them. There are 16 residues in the CDR3. Germline V gene lookup returns CDR1 LGHNA and CDR2 YSLEER. The CDR3 DNA is TGCGCCAGCAGCCAAAACCCTACAGGGAACACCGGGGAGCTGTTTTTT. Its protein product is CASSQNPTGNTGELFF.

This clone was seen once. This rearrangement joins TRBV11-2 to TRBJ1-3, with a possible D match to TRBD1 (5 bases). The CDR3 is made up of 14 amino acids. V was trimmed by 6 bases and J by 7 bases, leaving 16 bases between them. The V gene's germline CDR1 is SGHAT and CDR2 FQNNGV. The CDR3 spells CASSSEDGGNTIYF. CDR3 nucleotide sequence: TGTGCCAGCAGTTCGGAGGATGGGGGGAACACCATATATTTT. Combining the CDR3 with reference TRBV11-2 and TRBJ1-3 gives the whole variable domain EAGVAQSPRYKIIEKRQSVAFWCNPISGHATLYWYQQILGQGPKLLIQFQNNGVVDDSQLPKDRFSAERLKGVDSTLKIQPAKLEDSAVYLCASSSEDGGNTIYFGEGSWLTVV.

V and J are TRBV7-3 and TRBJ1-2; maybe TRBD1 (5 bases). The CDR3 has 13 residues. V lost 3 bases and J 4 bases, leaving 9 bases between the germline ends. Per the germline V gene, CDR1 is SGHTA and CDR2 is FQGTGA. This CDR3 reads CASSFDSSYGYTF. The CDR3, as DNA: TGTGCCAGCAGCTTCGACAGCTCCTATGGCTACACCTTC. Filled out from reference TRBV7-3 and TRBJ1-2, the complete variable domain reads GAGVSQTPSNKVTEKGKYVELRCDPISGHTALYWYRQSLGQGPEFLIYFQGTGAADDSGLPNDRFFAVRPEGSVSTLKIQRTERGDSAVYLCASSFDSSYGYTFGSGTRLTVV.

This sequence joins TRBV21-1 and TRBJ2-1; the DNA was not compared with TRBD1, the D call given in the table. TRBV21-1 has pseudogene status. The CDR3 is made up of 14 amino acids. CDR3 loop: CAIEGTSCYNEQFF. CDR3 nucleotide sequence: TGTGCCATCGAGGGGACAAGCTGCTACAATGAGCAGTTCTTC.

The J gene is TRBJ2-3, the V gene TRBV2, with 8 bases identical to TRBD1. CDR3 length: 14 amino acids. J lost 0 bases, V lost 5 bases, and 1 base had no gene match. Looked up from germline, CDR1 is SNHLY and CDR2 is FYNNEI. CDR3 coding DNA: TGTGCCAGCAGTTGGGACAGGAGCACAGATACGCAGTATTTT. Protein: CASSWDRSTDTQYF.

The rearrangement uses TRBV4-3 and TRBJ1-2; 7 bases align to TRBD1. CDR1 is LGHNA, CDR2 YSLEER, per germline. The CDR3 is made up of 15 amino acids. V lost 0 bases and J lost 4; bases outside the gene matches: 5. CDR3 bases: TGCGCCAGCAGCCAAGATGTATCAGGGGGCTATGGCTACACCTTC. Protein sequence: CASSQDVSGGYGYTF.

This chain connects TRBV15 to TRBJ2-2, with 11 bases lining up with TRBD2. The CDR3 is made up of 15 amino acids. CDR1 LNHNV and CDR2 YYDKDF come from the germline V gene (reference sequence). V lost 2 bases, J lost 8 bases, and 4 bases stayed unmatched. The CDR3 here is CATSRFGTSGGELFF. The CDR3 DNA reads as TGTGCCACCAGCAGATTTGGGACTAGCGGTGGGGAGCTGTTTTTT.